Each of the 9 T cell receptor beta chains below was sequenced from the same sample in a study of Ad26.COV2.S vaccination and SARS-CoV-2 variants. Measured with immunoSEQ multiplex PCR; TCRdb has only the in-frame clones, and not every one. The sample yields over 400,000 clones, 90% seen once. Treatment here: over 15 received Ad26.COV2.S at low or high dose, single or two shots; about 5 received placebo; per-sample allocation not given. Samples came from day 63 after the first vaccine or placebo injection. The source was peripheral blood, collected in a trial of Ad26.COV2.S vaccine versus placebo. The source is a person aged 18-60 years who received the Ad26.COV2.S COVID-19 vaccine or a placebo.

This chain connects TRBV7-2 to TRBJ2-7; D is possibly TRBD2 (6 bases). The V and J ends lost 1 base and 5 bases respectively, with 21 bases between them. The CDR3 loop spans 17 amino acids. The germline V gene has CDR1 SGHTA and CDR2 FQGNSA. CDR3 amino acids: CASSLEVRRGWGDEQYF. CDR3 sequence (DNA): TGTGCCAGCAGCTTAGAGGTGCGGAGAGGGTGGGGGGACGAGCAGTACTTC.

This chain connects TRBV7-8 to TRBJ2-4; 9 nucleotides agree with TRBD1. The CDR3 has 13 residues. Germline V gives CDR1 SGHVS, CDR2 FQNEAQ. Trimming took 5 bases from V and 10 from J; bases not matched to a gene: 6. This chain's CDR3 is CASSQGQGRIQYF. The CDR3 DNA reads TGTGCCAGCAGCCAAGGACAGGGGCGTATTCAGTACTTC.

The chain carries TRBV7-3 and TRBJ2-2, with TRBD2 identical over 10 bases. Germline V CDR1 and CDR2: SGHTA, FQGTGA. This CDR3 region has 17 residues. J was trimmed by 5 bases and V by 5 bases; bases with no gene match: 11. CDR3: CASSLGPSGRRTGELFF. The DNA for the CDR3 is TGTGCCAGCAGCCTGGGGCCTAGCGGGAGAAGGACCGGGGAGCTGTTTTTT.

The rearrangement uses TRBV28 and TRBJ2-2, with D maybe TRBD2 (6 bases). This CDR3 contains 12 residues. V lost 6 bases, J lost 7 bases, and 9 bases lay in between. Germline V gene data show CDR1 as MDHEN and CDR2 as SYDVKM. This chain's CDR3 is CASSLGGGELFF. DNA of the CDR3: TGTGCCAGCAGCCTGGGGGGCGGGGAGCTGTTTTTT.

This rearrangement joins TRBV19 to TRBJ2-7; D is unclear. V lost 9 bases and J lost 3, with 18 bases in between. The germline CDR1 and CDR2 sequences are LNHDA and SQIVND (reference sequence). The CDR3 is made up of 14 amino acids. CDR3 residues: CASPPADGFYEQYF. For the CDR3, the DNA is TGTGCCAGCCCCCCGGCTGACGGATTCTACGAGCAGTACTTC.

V gene TRBV6-5 combines with J gene TRBJ2-4; D remains unclear. The CDR3 is 13 residues long. Trimming stripped 4 bases from V and 6 bases from J, with 10 bases between. CDR1 and CDR2 from the germline V gene are MNHEY and SVGAGI. This CDR3 is CASSLAASNIQYF. In nucleotides, the CDR3 is TGTGCCAGCAGTTTAGCAGCCTCAAACATTCAGTACTTC.

The chain links TRBV5-6 to TRBJ1-5; TRBD1 agrees at 8 bases. The CDR3 is made up of 16 amino acids. Trimming removed 3 bases from V and 5 bases from J; junction bases left unmatched: 10. The germline CDR1 and CDR2 sequences are SGHDT and YYEEEE. The CDR3 sequence: CASSSAPTGADQPQHF. The CDR3 region has the DNA TGTGCCAGCAGCTCAGCCCCGACAGGGGCGGATCAGCCCCAGCATTTT.

The chain joins TRBV4-2 to TRBJ1-4; 9 bases are a match to TRBD1. Germline lookup yields CDR1 LGHNA and CDR2 YNFKEQ. V lost 1 base and J lost 8; bases outside the gene matches: 5. This CDR3 has 15 residues. This chain's CDR3 is CASSQGDRDGEKLFF. CDR3 nucleotide sequence: TGTGCCAGCAGCCAAGGGGACAGGGACGGAGAAAAACTGTTTTTT.

The CDR3 loop is CATSSGTGAGNQPQHF. The DNA of the CDR3 is TGTGCCACCTCCTCCGGGACAGGGGCCGGGAATCAGCCCCAGCATTTT. The chain has TRBV24-1 and TRBJ1-5; 10 bases are a match to TRBD1. The length of the CDR3 is 16 residues. V shed 9 bases, J shed 4 bases, and the junction held 11 bases outside the gene matches. CDR1 is KGHDR, CDR2 SFDVKD, per germline.